Here is one TCR beta chain with its context. Losses at the gene ends were 1 base for V and 4 bases for J; bases not matched to a gene: 4. Looked up from germline, CDR1 is SGHTA and CDR2 is FQGTGA. The CDR3 is 15 residues long. Patients had locally advanced or metastatic urothelial carcinoma. This entry comes from a study of PD-L1 blockade in urothelial cancer. About the study: Prior chemotherapy in patients spanned 0 to 3 regimens. After treatment start, blood was analyzed at 3 weeks (second dose) and at 6 weeks.

What went into each PCR as a spike was synthetic TCR analog templates. Assay: immunoSEQ multiplex PCR; the TCRdb copy retains only in-frame clones and omits some. The repertoire holds under 40,000 clones, with over 75% as singletons. The V gene is TRBV7-3, the J gene TRBJ2-1, with 7 bases that match TRBD2. The material sequenced was PBMCs, taken around atezolizumab (anti-PD-L1) treatment. The TCR sequence derives from a man between 65 and 80 years old with urothelial cancer. CDR3: CASSLSGGSYNEQFF. The CDR3, as DNA: TGTGCCAGCAGCTTAAGCGGCGGGAGTTACAATGAGCAGTTCTTC.